This is a list of T cell receptor beta chains from one sample in a study of T cells after yellow fever vaccination. TCRdb fed the 5' RACE reads into MiXCR, producing one record per CDR3 protein. Of around 340,000 distinct CDR3 sequences in the sample, approximately 13% are singletons; the top ten hold about 3%. The sample here was CD4+ T cells sorted from PBMCs, taken 15 days after the yellow fever booster vaccination. The receptors were sampled from a man younger than 35 who received the YFV17D yellow fever vaccine. The CDR3 runs from the conserved cysteine through the conserved F or W. Each record gives: J gene, V gene, D gene, CDR3 protein. The D gene is left open where the match is weak.

TRBJ1-1	TRBV10-1	.	CASSRRFTEAFF
TRBJ1-6	TRBV4-2	.	CASSQQDPYNSPLHF
TRBJ2-1	TRBV20-1	.	CSAREGRSQFF
TRBJ2-3	TRBV19	.	CASSLGAYTDTQYF
TRBJ2-5	TRBV27	.	CASSLGRRQETQYF
TRBJ1-4	TRBV5-5	TRBD1	CASRVDRGSWEKLFF
TRBJ2-1	TRBV4-3	.	CASSQEIDNEQFF
TRBJ2-7	TRBV7-9	.	CASSSMSWSSYEQYF
TRBJ1-1	TRBV2	.	CASSGVSPDTEAFF
TRBJ1-1	TRBV7-2	.	CASSLRITGAEAFF
TRBJ1-2	TRBV4-3	.	CASSQDVGTDYGYTF
TRBJ2-5	TRBV7-3	.	CASSFQRGETQYF
TRBJ1-1	TRBV7-2	.	CASQPGATRDTEAFF
TRBJ1-1	TRBV3-1	.	CASSQESFGASEAFF
TRBJ2-7	TRBV6-2/TRBV6-3	.	CASSKPGRPPGF
TRBJ2-7	TRBV4-3	.	CASSQEQVSYEQYF